One sample yielded the 12 T cell receptor beta chains listed below, sequenced in a study of T cells after somatic rescue of genetic block. TCRdb keeps only in-frame clones here, not all; method: immunoSEQ multiplex PCR. Of around 50,000 clones listed, around 96% are singletons. Sequencing was performed on peripheral blood mononuclear cells (PBMCs). Receptor source: a child less than two years old.

This clone was seen just once. The junction differs from germline at one of its ends, possibly a read error. The same CDR3 also results from other DNA sequences found in this sample. This chain joins TRBV5-1 and TRBJ2-3; D unclear. Looked up from germline, CDR1 is SGHRS and CDR2 is YFSETQ. The length of the CDR3 is 12 residues. The CDR3 spells CASSLDTDTQYF. CDR3 nucleotides: TGCGCCAGCAGCTTGGACACAGACACGCAGTATTTT.

V is TRBV9 and J is TRBJ2-1; 10 bases align to TRBD2. CDR3 length: 16 amino acids. CDR1 is SGDLS and CDR2 is YYNGEE in the germline V gene. Trimming removed 3 bases from V and 4 bases from J; junction bases left unmatched: 7. CDR3 nucleotides: TGTGCCAGCAGCGGACTAGCGGGCGGGAATTACAATGAGCAGTTCTTC. Residues: CASSGLAGGNYNEQFF.

The chain has TRBV4-2 and TRBJ1-5; 8 bases agree with TRBD1. V gave up 4 bases and J gave up 4 bases; unmatched junction bases: 12. The CDR3 has 17 amino acids. Germline V gene data show CDR1 as LGHNA and CDR2 as YNFKEQ. This CDR3 reads CASSLRQGPEGNQPQHF. For the CDR3, the DNA is TGTGCCAGCAGCCTAAGACAGGGGCCGGAGGGGAATCAGCCCCAGCATTTT.

This clone was counted a single time. The gene calls are TRBV6-6 and TRBJ2-2; TRBD1 might be the D (6 bases). The CDR3 sequence is 16 residues long. V was clipped by 5 bases and J by 0 bases, with 13 bases between them. From germline, CDR1 is MNHNY and CDR2 SVGAGI (reference sequence). This CDR3 is CASSPDGTTNTGELFF. CDR3 sequence (DNA): TGTGCCAGCAGTCCGGACGGGACAACGAACACCGGGGAGCTGTTTTTT.

This clone was observed a few times. The gene calls are TRBV7-9 and TRBJ2-7; 7 bases agree with TRBD1. Germline CDR1 is SEHNR and CDR2 is FQNEAQ (reference sequence). The V and J ends lost 2 bases and 2 bases, in that order; junction bases with no gene match: 6. This CDR3 has 15 amino acids. CDR3 DNA sequence: TGTGCCAGCAGCTTAAGGGGGCATATAGCCTACGAGCAGTACTTC. This translates into CASSLRGHIAYEQYF. Drawing the rest from reference TRBV7-9 and TRBJ2-7, the complete variable domain is DTGVSQNPRHKITKRGQNVTFRCDPISEHNRLYWYRQTLGQGPEFLTYFQNEAQLEKSRLLSDRFSAERPKGSFSTLEIQRTEQGDSAMYLCASSLRGHIAYEQYFGPGTRLTVT.

CDR3 residues: CASSLGRLAGGSSYEQYF. CDR3 DNA sequence: TGTGCCAGCAGCTTAGGGAGACTAGCGGGGGGCAGCTCCTACGAGCAGTACTTC. This rearrangement joins TRBV7-2 to TRBJ2-7; 13 nucleotides line up with TRBD2. In germline, CDR1 is SGHTA, CDR2 FQGNSA. Losses at the gene ends were 1 base for V and 0 bases for J; bases not matched to a gene: 6. This CDR3 has 18 residues.

This clone has a handful of counts. V usage is TRBV2 and J usage is TRBJ1-5, with D perhaps TRBD1 (6 bases). CDR1 and CDR2 (germline): SNHLY, FYNNEI. The CDR3 has 13 residues. The germline V and J ends were trimmed by 3 bases and 5 bases, with 8 bases remaining between them. The CDR3, as DNA: TGTGCCAGCAGTGAGGGGGCGCATCAGCCCCAGCATTTT. Translating gives CASSEGAHQPQHF.

The CDR3 DNA reads TGCGCCAGCAGCCAAGTTAGAGGGAAACTGTTTTTT. This sequence encodes CASSQVRGKLFF. The V call is TRBV4-1, the J call TRBJ1-4; no clear D. This CDR3 comprises 12 residues. The V end lost 1 base, the J end lost 11 bases, and 8 bases lay between the germline ends. Germline V gene lookup returns CDR1 MGHRA and CDR2 YSYEKL.

The chain joins TRBV19 to TRBJ2-4; perhaps TRBD2 as D (5 bases). The CDR3 consists of 15 residues. V was cut by 4 bases and J by 0 bases, with 10 bases left in between. Germline V lookup: CDR1 LNHDA, CDR2 SQIVND (reference sequence). In DNA, the CDR3 is TGTGCCAGTAGTAAACGGGGTATAGCCAAAAACATTCAGTACTTC. Translated, it gives CASSKRGIAKNIQYF.

The chain joins TRBV6-1 to TRBJ2-7; 14 nucleotides agree with TRBD2. CDR3 length: 16 amino acids. CDR1 is MNHNS and CDR2 is SASEGT in the germline V gene. After removal of 2 bases from V and 5 bases from J, the junction contained 5 bases not matched to a gene. DNA for the CDR3: TGTGCCAGCAGTGAAAGACTAGCGGGAGGGCCCAACGAGCAGTACTTC. Translated: CASSERLAGGPNEQYF.

The CDR3 region has the DNA TGTGCCAGCAGCTGGACTAGCGGAGCCTACGAGCAGTACTTC. Its protein is CASSWTSGAYEQYF. The rearrangement joins TRBV11-2 to TRBJ2-7, with TRBD2 identical over 10 bases. Germline trimming cut 4 bases from V and 2 bases from J; bases unmatched to any gene: 2. The CDR3 runs 14 residues. In germline, CDR1 is SGHAT, CDR2 FQNNGV.

The CDR3 sequence is CASSSPVLGNYNEQFF. The CDR3 DNA reads as TGCGCCAGCAGCTCCCCAGTCCTTGGGAACTACAATGAGCAGTTCTTC. The chain links TRBV5-1 to TRBJ2-1; no reliable D call. With 3 bases removed from V and 3 bases from J, the gap between germline ends came to 16 bases. The length of the CDR3 is 16 residues. Germline loops: CDR1 SGHRS, CDR2 YFSETQ.